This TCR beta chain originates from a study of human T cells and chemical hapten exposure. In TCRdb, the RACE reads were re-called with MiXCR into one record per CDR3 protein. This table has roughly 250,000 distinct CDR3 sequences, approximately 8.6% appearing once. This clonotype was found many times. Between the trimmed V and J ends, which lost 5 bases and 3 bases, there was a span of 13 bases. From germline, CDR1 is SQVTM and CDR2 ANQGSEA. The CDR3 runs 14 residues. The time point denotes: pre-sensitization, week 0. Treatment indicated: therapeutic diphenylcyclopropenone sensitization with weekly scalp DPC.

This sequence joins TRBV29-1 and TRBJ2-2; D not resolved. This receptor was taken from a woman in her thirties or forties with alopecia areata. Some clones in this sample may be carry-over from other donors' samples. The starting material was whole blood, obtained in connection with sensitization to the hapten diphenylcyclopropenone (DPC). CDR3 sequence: CSVRSGRDTGELFF. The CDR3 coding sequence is TGCAGCGTTCGCTCCGGTAGGGACACCGGGGAGCTGTTTTTT.